The sequence of this T cell receptor (beta chain) was determined in a study of OX40 agonist ivuxolimab in advanced cancers. The CDR3 spans 12 residues. V was cut by 2 bases and J by 4 bases, with 7 bases left in between. Germline values: CDR1 SGHNT, CDR2 YYREEE (reference sequence). The assay was immunoSEQ multiplex PCR, and TCRdb's table has in-frame clones only and misses some. The table shows 90,000 or so clones, with more than 85% occurring only once. The sample here was CD4+ or CD8+ T cells sorted from blood, taken in a trial of the OX40 agonist ivuxolimab. The chain links TRBV5-4 to TRBJ2-7; D uncertain. The receptor's source is an adult with an advanced solid tumor such as melanoma, head and neck, liver or kidney cancer. CDR3 coding DNA: TGTGCCAGCAGCTTCCAGAATTACGAGCAGTACTTC. Translating gives CASSFQNYEQYF.